These T cell receptor beta chains were read from a single sample in a study of blood T cell repertoires in COVID-19. The assay was immunoSEQ multiplex PCR, and TCRdb's table has in-frame clones only and misses some. The sample records 200,000 to 250,000 clones, more than 80% being singletons. The sequenced sample was peripheral blood. These receptors were taken from a man in his thirties or forties who had recovered from COVID-19. Each CDR3 is given with its conserved first and last residue. Each record gives: clone size, V gene, D gene, J gene, CDR3 protein, CDR3 DNA. The D gene is left open where the match is weak. Size is stated for part of the rows, as once, few or many counts, or as a class when the clone is expanded.

>.|TRBV6-5|TRBD1|TRBJ1-6
CASSWDREYSPLHF
TGTGCCAGCAGCTGGGACAGGGAGTATTCACCCCTCCACTTT
>.|TRBV3-1/TRBV3-2|TRBD1|TRBJ2-3
CASSPWTGFTDTQYF
TGTGCCAGCAGCCCCTGGACAGGATTCACAGATACGCAGTATTTT
>.|TRBV6-2/TRBV6-3|.|TRBJ2-7
CASSYGGIGEQYF
TGTGCCAGCAGTTACGGGGGGATCGGCGAGCAGTACTTC
>.|TRBV6-5|.|TRBJ2-3
CASSYGGGNTDTQYF
TGTGCCAGCAGTTACGGCGGGGGCAACACAGATACGCAGTATTTT
>.|TRBV6-6|.|TRBJ2-3
CASSLSGDTQYF
TGTGCCAGCAGTTTAAGCGGGGATACGCAGTATTTT
>.|TRBV6-5|TRBD1|TRBJ1-6
CASTGTVKRRSPLHF
TGTGCCAGTACTGGGACAGTTAAACGGAGGTCACCCCTCCACTTT
>.|TRBV6-5|.|TRBJ2-2
CASSLLSPGELFF
TGTGCCAGCAGTCTCCTCTCCCCCGGGGAGCTGTTTTTT
>few|TRBV5-1|.|TRBJ1-1
CASSLAGQLYTEAFF
TGCGCCAGCAGCTTGGCCGGACAGCTTTACACTGAAGCTTTCTTT
>.|TRBV19|TRBD2|TRBJ2-2
CASTRTSGEAGELFF
TGTGCCAGTACCCGGACTAGCGGGGAAGCCGGGGAGCTGTTTTTT
>.|TRBV5-1|TRBD1|TRBJ1-1
CASSLQGDDTEAFF
TGCGCCAGCAGCTTACAGGGGGATGACACTGAAGCTTTCTTT
>.|TRBV19|TRBD2|TRBJ2-7
CASSPAGGPYEQYF
TGTGCCAGTAGCCCAGCGGGGGGACCTTACGAGCAGTACTTC
>once|TRBV10-3|TRBD1|TRBJ2-2
CAISWDRGNTGELFF
TGTGCCATCAGTTGGGACAGGGGGAACACCGGGGAGCTGTTTTTT
>.|TRBV5-4|TRBD1|TRBJ1-1
CASSQKGQGAANTEAFF
TGTGCCAGCAGCCAAAAGGGTCAGGGGGCGGCGAACACTGAAGCTTTCTTT
>.|TRBV12-3/TRBV12-4|.|TRBJ1-6
CASSLGSNSPLHF
TGTGCCAGCAGTTTGGGCAGTAATTCACCCCTCCACTTT
>.|TRBV4-1|TRBD1|TRBJ1-5
CASSQPATGGLHQPQHF
TGCGCCAGCAGCCAACCCGCGACAGGGGGCTTGCATCAGCCCCAGCATTTT
>.|TRBV3-1/TRBV3-2|.|TRBJ2-7
CASSQDDGSSYEQYF
TGTGCCAGCAGCCAAGATGACGGGAGCTCCTACGAGCAGTACTTC
>once|TRBV27|TRBD1|TRBJ1-2
CASSTLDRGFEGYTF
TGTGCCAGCAGTACCCTCGACAGGGGTTTTGAGGGCTACACCTTC
>once|TRBV29-1|.|TRBJ2-2
CSVESDTGELFF
TGCAGCGTTGAATCGGACACCGGGGAGCTGTTTTTT
>many|TRBV11-2|TRBD1|TRBJ1-2
CASSFLTGQDGYTF
TGTGCCAGCAGCTTCTTGACGGGACAGGATGGCTACACCTTC
>.|TRBV5-1|.|TRBJ1-1
CASSYGQTDTEAFF
TGCGCCAGCAGCTATGGACAGACTGACACTGAAGCTTTCTTT
>.|TRBV5-1|TRBD1|TRBJ2-1
CASKGTGYYNEQFF
TGCGCCAGCAAGGGGACAGGGTACTACAATGAGCAGTTCTTC
>.|TRBV6-5|.|TRBJ2-7
CASSYSRVSYEQYF
TGTGCCAGCAGTTACTCGCGGGTTTCCTACGAGCAGTACTTC
>.|TRBV7-2|.|TRBJ1-2
CASSLGEPLAYGYTF
TGTGCCAGCAGCTTAGGCGAACCGCTCGCCTATGGCTACACCTTC
>.|TRBV10-1|TRBD2|TRBJ2-5
CASSGAGGPFRETQYF
TGCGCCAGCAGTGGAGCGGGGGGACCCTTTAGGGAGACCCAGTACTTC
>once|TRBV6-5|.|TRBJ1-4
CASRNTGSSNEKLFF
TGTGCCAGCAGAAACACCGGGAGCAGTAATGAAAAACTGTTTTTT
>.|TRBV11-2|.|TRBJ2-3
CASSYIRGNTDTQYF
TGTGCCAGCAGCTATATCAGGGGAAACACAGATACGCAGTATTTT
>.|TRBV6-5|.|TRBJ1-1
CASGETNTEAFF
TGTGCCAGCGGGGAGACTAACACTGAAGCTTTCTTT
>.|TRBV10-2|.|TRBJ2-3
CASSESGGRSFFTQYF
TGCGCCAGCAGTGAGTCGGGGGGGCGTTCGTTCTTTACGCAGTATTTT
>few|TRBV7-8|TRBD1|TRBJ1-6
CASSLGRGQVLANSPLHF
TGTGCCAGCAGCTTAGGCAGAGGACAGGTCCTGGCCAATTCACCCCTCCACTTT
>.|TRBV3-1/TRBV3-2|.|TRBJ1-2
CASSQGQTIYGYTF
TGTGCCAGCAGCCAAGGGCAGACAATCTATGGCTACACCTTC
>.|TRBV7-2|TRBD2|TRBJ2-5
CASSFSGGALETQYF
TGTGCCAGCAGTTTTAGCGGGGGGGCCCTTGAGACCCAGTACTTC
>.|TRBV5-1|.|TRBJ2-7
CASSSTRSEQYF
TGCGCCAGCAGCTCCACACGTTCGGAGCAGTACTTC